Each of the 23 T cell receptor beta chains below was sequenced from the same sample in a study of tumor and adjacent non-tumor tissue in lung cancer. TCRbeta libraries were built with three rounds of nested PCR, modified from ARM-PCR. One entry per CDR3 protein results from TCRdb running MiXCR on the multiplex PCR reads. The table shows about 110,000 distinct CDR3 sequences, with roughly 84% occurring only once. This sample's RNA came from whole unsorted tissue. The sample comprised lung tumor tissue. Receptor source: an older man with non-small cell lung cancer.

The CDR3 spells CATSARPGASGRHEDEQFF. The CDR3 DNA reads TGTGCCACCAGTGCCAGGCCCGGGGCTAGCGGGAGACATGAGGATGAGCAGTTCTTC. The rearrangement links TRBV24-1 to TRBJ2-1, with 10 positions matching TRBD2. The CDR3 is made up of 19 amino acids. V was clipped by 5 bases and J by 8 bases; unmatched bases: 20. CDR1 is KGHDR, CDR2 SFDVKD, per germline.

Of note for this clonotype: A read error may explain this, as a much larger clone is one base away. It is likely a read error, because the conserved phenylalanine at the end of the CDR3 is missing. The DNA for the CDR3 is TGCGCCAGCAGCCCGTCTCCCCGCTTGGAAGGTACGCAGTATTTA. Translating gives CASSPSPRLEGTQYL. The chain carries TRBV5-1 and TRBJ2-3; D gene uncertain. Germline CDR1 SGHRS, CDR2 YFSETQ. V was clipped by 4 bases and J by 8 bases, with 20 bases between them. The CDR3 spans 15 residues.

This clonotype was counted many times. The chain links TRBV5-1 to TRBJ2-3, with 13 bases lining up with TRBD2. The germline V gene encodes CDR1 SGHRS and CDR2 YFSETQ. Unmatched junction bases numbered 7, after V lost 0 bases and J lost 6 bases. CDR3 size: 17 residues. In DNA, the CDR3 is TGCGCCAGCAGCTTGGTGCTACTAGCGGGAGGGTCCGATACGCAGTATTTT. It is translated as CASSLVLLAGGSDTQYF. Full variable domain (outside the CDR3, taken from reference TRBV5-1 and TRBJ2-3): KAGVTQTPRYLIKTRGQQVTLSCSPISGHRSVSWYQQTPGQGLQFLFEYFSETQRNKGNFPGRFSGRQFSNSRSEMNVSTLELGDSALYLCASSLVLLAGGSDTQYFGPGTRLTVL.

Comments on this clonotype: The conserved final phenylalanine or tryptophan is absent from the CDR3, which likely points to a read error. The chain links TRBV13 to TRBJ2-7; D perhaps matches TRBD1 (5 bases). Germline lookup yields CDR1 PRHDT and CDR2 FYEKMQ (reference sequence). The V end was cut by 0 bases, the J end by 8 bases, with 11 bases between. This CDR3 has 13 residues. The CDR3 sequence is CASSLGQGHQQYS. CDR3 nucleotides: TGTGCCAGCAGCTTAGGGCAGGGCCACCAGCAGTACTCC.

About this clonotype itself: A junction end diverges from the germline sequence, so it may reflect a read error. The rearrangement links TRBV5-6 to TRBJ2-5, with a possible D match to TRBD1 (6 bases). The CDR3 consists of 15 residues. Germline CDR1 is SGHDT and CDR2 is YYEEEE. The CDR3 nucleotides are TGTGCCAGCAGCTTTAACAGGGATGGCGGAGAGACACAGTACTTC. Protein: CASSFNRDGGETQYF.

About this clonotype: A much larger clone lies one base from this, so it may be a read error. The rearrangement joins TRBV30 to TRBJ2-2; no definite D call. The CDR3 covers 13 residues. CDR1 GTSNPN and CDR2 SVGIG come from the germline V gene (reference sequence). V was clipped by 8 bases and J by 0 bases, with 10 bases between them. The CDR3 sequence: CARWTSNTGELFF. The CDR3 DNA follows: TGTGCCCGATGGACGTCGAACACCGGGGAGCTGTTTTTT.

The count of this clonotype is one. J is TRBJ1-1 and V is TRBV6-5, with D uncertain. V was cut by 5 bases and J by 1 base, with 26 bases left in between. Germline CDR1 reads MNHEY; CDR2 reads SVGAGI. The CDR3 is 19 amino acids. CDR3 sequence reads: CASSNHSRVPSSTNTEAFF. CDR3 nucleotide sequence: TGTGCCAGCAGTAACCACTCGAGGGTACCCTCTTCCACGAACACTGAAGCTTTCTTT.

With respect to this clonotype: Its ends do not fully match the called genes, so a read error is possible. The chain combines TRBV14 with TRBJ2-1, with D tentatively TRBD2 (6 bases). In germline, CDR1 is SGHDN, CDR2 FVKESK. CDR3 length: 15 residues. The CDR3 DNA follows: TGTGTCAGCAGCCAAGAGCTAGTGGGAGGACATGAGCAGTTCTTC. Protein sequence: CVSSQELVGGHEQFF.

This CDR3 reads CASSYTSLTGILKQYF. The CDR3 DNA is TGTGCCAGCAGTTACACTTCGTTGACAGGGATCCTCAAGCAGTACTTC. V usage is TRBV6-6 and J usage is TRBJ2-7; 7 bases fit TRBD1. The germline CDR1 and CDR2 sequences are MNHNY and SVGAGI (reference sequence). V lost 2 bases to trimming and J lost 8 bases; unmatched junction nucleotides: 15. CDR3 size: 16 residues.

On this clonotype: As the CDR3 is not closed by the conserved phenylalanine or tryptophan, this likely results from a read error. It is unclear where the CDR3 begins or ends on the DNA, so no DNA is shown, and the CDR3 is as TCRdb lists it. The chain joins TRBV29-1 to TRBJ1-1. CDR1 and CDR2 (germline): SQVTM, ANQGSEA. The CDR3 spans 13 amino acids, including both terminal residues. CDR3 loop: CSVGNGRNTEAFY.

This clonotype has just a few counts. V gene TRBV19 combines with J gene TRBJ1-2; 12 bases fit TRBD1. In germline, CDR1 is LNHDA, CDR2 SQIVND (reference sequence). The ends lost 5 bases at V and 3 bases at J; junction bases unmatched: 4. The CDR3 is made up of 15 amino acids. CDR3: CASSSGTGGDYGYTF. The CDR3, as DNA: TGTGCCAGTAGTTCCGGGACAGGGGGCGACTATGGCTACACCTTC.

About this clonotype: The junction differs from germline at one of its ends, possibly a read error. The chain employs TRBV11-2 and TRBJ2-7; D is unclear. The CDR3 spans 13 residues. Germline values: CDR1 SGHAT, CDR2 FQNNGV. Here the CDR3 reads CVSSQWTEREHYF. DNA for the CDR3: TGTGTAAGCAGCCAATGGACCGAGCGCGAGCACTACTTC. The entire variable domain, with the rest obtained from reference TRBV11-2 and TRBJ2-7, is as follows: EAGVAQSPRYKIIEKRQSVAFWCNPISGHATLYWYQQILGQGPKLLIQFQNNGVVDDSQLPKDRFSAERLKGVDSTLKIQPAKLEDSAVYLCVSSQWTEREHYFGPGTRLTVT.

A note on this clonotype: This CDR3 is missing its conserved last phenylalanine or tryptophan, likely due to a read error. The rearrangement joins TRBV6-6 to TRBJ2-7, with D maybe TRBD1 (6 bases). Germline V gene data show CDR1 as MNHNY and CDR2 as SVGAGI (reference sequence). CDR3 size: 14 residues. CDR3 in DNA: TGTGTCAGCAGTTACACGGAAAACAGGGACGAGCAGTACTTA. This encodes CVSSYTENRDEQYL.

This clonotype came up once. One end of the junction varies from germline; a read error may be responsible. This chain joins TRBV5-4 and TRBJ1-6, with D tentatively TRBD1 (6 bases). Per the germline V gene, CDR1 is SGHNT and CDR2 is YYREEE (reference sequence). CDR3 length: 17 residues. The CDR3: CASSTGKGGGINSHLHF. In DNA form, the CDR3 reads TGTGCCAGCAGCACCGGGAAAGGGGGAGGGATTAATTCACACCTCCACTTT.

In its sample, this clonotype ranks as medium-sized (0.01 to 0.1%). The chain links TRBV6-2 or TRBV6-3 to TRBJ2-7; 9 bases map to TRBD1. CDR1 and CDR2 (germline): MNHEY, SVGEGT. V was pared by 4 bases and J by 0 bases, with 1 base of the junction left unmatched. The CDR3 runs to 14 residues. CDR3 sequence (DNA): TGTGCCAGCAGTTGGGGACAGGGCTCCTACGAGCAGTACTTC. It encodes CASSWGQGSYEQYF.

The rearrangement joins TRBV11-3 to TRBJ2-7, with D perhaps matching TRBD1 (5 bases). Germline V gene lookup returns CDR1 SGHNT and CDR2 YENEEA. Trimming cost V 5 bases and J 4 bases, with 18 bases left between them. The CDR3 has 15 residues. The DNA of the CDR3 is TGTGCCAGCAGCCCGATGACAGTTTACTTATACGAGCAGTACTTC. This encodes CASSPMTVYLYEQYF.

Comment on this clonotype: The conserved final phenylalanine or tryptophan is absent from the CDR3, which likely points to a read error. J is TRBJ2-5 and V is TRBV7-9; D may correspond to TRBD1 or TRBD2 (5 bases each). Germline lookup yields CDR1 SEHNR and CDR2 FQNEAQ (reference sequence). There are 15 residues in the CDR3. V was pared by 1 base and J by 7 bases, with 16 bases between. CDR3 DNA: TGTGCCAGCAGCTTAGTCATGAGGGGCCGAGGGACCCAGTACATC. This gives the protein CASSLVMRGRGTQYI.

Worth noting for this clonotype: Sequence at one end of the junction differs from germline and may be a read error. CDR3 in DNA: TGTGCCAGCAGCTTAGAATACGGAGGGACCTATGCCTACACCTTC. As protein: CASSLEYGGTYAYTF. The chain carries TRBV11-3 and TRBJ1-2, with D possibly being TRBD1 (5 bases). Germline V gives CDR1 SGHNT, CDR2 YENEEA. This CDR3 region has 15 residues.

The chain links TRBV28 to TRBJ1-2; D is ambiguous. CDR3 length: 12 amino acids. Per germline, CDR1 MDHEN and CDR2 SYDVKM. The CDR3 protein is CGNSLSPRGYTF. For the CDR3, the DNA is TGTGGCAACAGTTTATCGCCCCGGGGCTACACCTTC.

The V gene is TRBV6-2 or TRBV6-3, the J gene TRBJ2-7; TRBD1 is a possible D gene (5 bases). The ends were cut back, 9 bases at V and 1 base at J, with 19 bases in the middle. This CDR3 spans 15 amino acids. Germline CDR1 and CDR2: MNHEY and SVGEGT. DNA of the CDR3: TGTGCCAGTAGTATTAAGACAAGGGGATCCTACGAGCAGTACTTC. Translated, it gives CASSIKTRGSYEQYF.

Notes on this clonotype: A much larger clone differs from this one at a single base, so this may be a read error. The chain joins TRBV12-5 to TRBJ1-2, with D uncertain. CDR1 LGHNT and CDR2 FRNRAP come from the germline V gene. This CDR3 spans 13 amino acids. CDR3 region: CASGPYAEGGYAF. DNA of the CDR3: TGTGCTAGTGGTCCCTACGCGGAGGGAGGCTACGCCTTC.

In regard to this clonotype: One junction end disagrees with the germline gene, perhaps due to a read error. The chain is built from TRBV14 and TRBJ2-2, with D perhaps given as TRBD1 or TRBD2 (5 bases each). CDR1 is SGHDN and CDR2 is FVKESK in the germline V gene. This CDR3 region has 14 residues. CDR3 residues: CASSQGGKAGELFF. In nucleotides, the CDR3 is TGTGCCAGCAGCCAAGGGGGGAAGGCCGGAGAGCTGTTTTTT. Drawing the rest from reference TRBV14 and TRBJ2-2, the complete variable domain is EAGVTQFPSHSVIEKGQTVTLRCDPISGHDNLYWYRRVMGKEIKFLLHFVKESKQDESGMPNNRFLAERTGGTYSTLKVQPAELEDSGVYFCASSQGGKAGELFFGEGSRLTVL.

The chain couples TRBV10-1 to TRBJ2-1; TRBD2 matches at 8 bases. Germline values: CDR1 WNHNN, CDR2 SYGVQD (reference sequence). V gave up 3 bases and J gave up 4 bases; unmatched junction bases: 11. The CDR3 is made up of 17 amino acids. CDR3 in amino acids: CASSDRSGRPRYNEQFF. DNA for the CDR3: TGCGCCAGCAGTGACCGGAGCGGGAGACCAAGGTACAATGAGCAGTTCTTC.